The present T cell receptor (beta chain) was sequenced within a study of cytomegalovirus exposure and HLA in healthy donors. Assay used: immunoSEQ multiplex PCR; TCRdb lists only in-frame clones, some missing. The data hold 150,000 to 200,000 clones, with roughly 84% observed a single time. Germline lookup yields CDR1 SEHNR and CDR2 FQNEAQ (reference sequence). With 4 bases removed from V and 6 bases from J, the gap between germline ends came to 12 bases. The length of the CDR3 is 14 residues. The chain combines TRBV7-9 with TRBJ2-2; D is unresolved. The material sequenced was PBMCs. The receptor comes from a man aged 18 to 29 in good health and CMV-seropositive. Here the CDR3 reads CASSSTLGAGELFF. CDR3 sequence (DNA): TGTGCCAGCAGCTCAACACTGGGCGCCGGGGAGCTGTTTTTT.